The 27 T cell receptor beta chains reported below all come from one sample, sequenced in a study of breast tumors, draining lymph nodes, adjacent tissues. Each CDR3 protein is one row after TCRdb ran MiXCR on the multiplex PCR reads. The sample lists a few hundred thousand distinct CDR3 sequences; 30% to 35% were seen once. Samples came from axillary lymph nodes draining the breast cancer. Sequencing used axillary lymph node tissue. These receptors were taken from a female donor with breast cancer. Some clones in this sample may be carry-over from other donors' samples.

At least ten counts were recorded for this clonotype. The V and J genes are TRBV9 and TRBJ2-7, with D unclear. The CDR3 totals 12 residues. V was clipped by 5 bases and J by 2 bases, with 8 bases between them. Germline V gene lookup returns CDR1 SGDLS and CDR2 YYNGEE. CDR3 residues: CASRQLTYEQYF. The CDR3 nucleotides read TGTGCCAGCAGACAGTTGACCTACGAGCAGTACTTC.

Notes on this clonotype: This may arise from a read error, as a much more abundant clone is one base away. The chain joins TRBV6-5 to TRBJ2-7; TRBD1 matches 7 bases. Germline-derived CDR1 and CDR2 are MNHEY and SVGAGI. This CDR3 has 14 amino acids. This chain's CDR3 is CASSYSWDSYGQYF. CDR3 DNA: TGTGCCAGCAGTTACTCTTGGGACAGCTACGGGCAGTACTTC.

The table lists this clonotype with a count of one. CDR3: CASRKQGGVSNQPQHF. The CDR3 nucleotides are TGTGCCAGCAGAAAACAGGGGGGTGTAAGCAATCAGCCCCAGCATTTT. V is TRBV2 and J is TRBJ1-5, with 8 bases lining up with TRBD1. J was trimmed by 1 base and V by 6 bases; bases with no gene match: 8. CDR1 and CDR2 from the germline V gene are SNHLY and FYNNEI. CDR3 length equals 16 residues.

This clonotype has ten or more counts. The J gene is TRBJ2-2, the V gene TRBV4-3; TRBD2 matches 14 bases. Germline CDR1 and CDR2: LGHNA and YSLEER. The CDR3 totals 19 residues. Trimming at V came to 4 bases and at J to 3 bases, leaving 10 bases not matched to a gene. For the CDR3, the DNA is TGCGCCAGCAGCCTTGGACTAGCGGGGGGAAGGTCGGACACCGGGGAGCTGTTTTTT. Its translation is CASSLGLAGGRSDTGELFF.

The chain links TRBV20-1 to TRBJ2-1; TRBD2 agrees at 7 bases. Trimming took 3 bases from V and 3 from J; bases not matched to a gene: 2. Germline V gives CDR1 DFQATT, CDR2 SNEGSKA (reference sequence). The CDR3 has 13 residues. Here the CDR3 reads CSASGGYYNEQFF. CDR3 in DNA: TGCAGTGCTAGCGGGGGGTACTACAATGAGCAGTTCTTC.

As regards this clonotype: A much larger clone lies a single base off, so this may be a read error. The CDR3 is CASSLPRGTTGELFF. The CDR3 DNA follows: TGTGCCAGCAGCTTACCACGGGGGACCACCGGGGAGCTGTTTTTT. The genes are TRBV11-3 and TRBJ2-2, with a possible D match to TRBD2 (6 bases). Trimming left V 2 bases short and J 4 bases short, with 11 bases between. The germline V gene has CDR1 SGHNT and CDR2 YENEEA. CDR3 length: 15 amino acids.

This clonotype was recorded at least ten times. V usage is TRBV28 and J usage is TRBJ1-5; TRBD1 might be the D (5 bases). Trimming pared 7 bases from V and 2 bases from J, leaving 12 bases between. Germline-derived CDR1 and CDR2 are MDHEN and SYDVKM. The CDR3 length is 14 residues. Here the CDR3 reads CASNTVGGNQPQHF. In DNA form, the CDR3 reads TGTGCCAGCAACACTGTAGGGGGCAATCAGCCCCAGCATTTT. Filled out from reference TRBV28 and TRBJ1-5, the complete variable domain reads DVKVTQSSRYLVKRTGEKVFLECVQDMDHENMFWYRQDPGLGLRLIYFSYDVKMKEKGDIPEGYSVSREKKERFSLILESASTNQTSMYLCASNTVGGNQPQHFGDGTRLSIL.

This clonotype came up many times. The gene calls are TRBV20-1 and TRBJ2-1; 13 bases align to TRBD2. Germline V lookup: CDR1 DFQATT, CDR2 SNEGSKA (reference sequence). CDR3 length: 18 amino acids. Losses at the gene ends were 5 bases for V and 0 bases for J; bases not matched to a gene: 10. Here the CDR3 reads CSAPPGLAGLGSYNEQFF. For the CDR3, the DNA is TGCAGTGCTCCTCCGGGACTAGCGGGACTTGGCTCCTACAATGAGCAGTTCTTC.

This clonotype was seen ten or more times. The V gene is TRBV20-1, the J gene TRBJ1-5; unclear D gene. The CDR3 has 14 residues. V was shortened by 1 base and J by 5 bases, with 12 bases between the two germline ends. Germline V gene lookup returns CDR1 DFQATT and CDR2 SNEGSKA (reference sequence). The CDR3 protein is CSARGYTADQPQHF. CDR3 coding DNA: TGCAGTGCTAGAGGTTACACCGCTGATCAGCCCCAGCATTTT.

The CDR3 DNA is TGCAGTGCTACGGGATCCCTGTCGGGACCGGGGGCGCGGGAGCAGTACTTC. Translating it yields CSATGSLSGPGAREQYF. The V call is TRBV20-1, the J call TRBJ2-7, with D possibly being TRBD1 or TRBD2 (6 bases each). Germline CDR1 and CDR2: DFQATT and SNEGSKA (reference sequence). The V end was cut by 4 bases, the J end by 7 bases, with 29 bases between. The CDR3 is 17 amino acids.

This clonotype has ten or more counts. The CDR3 sequence is CASRTGSSGGAGYTGELFF. CDR3 nucleotide sequence: TGTGCCAGTAGGACAGGGTCCAGCGGGGGGGCCGGGTACACCGGGGAGCTGTTTTTT. The genes are TRBV19 and TRBJ2-2; TRBD2 agrees at 10 bases. V was pared by 6 bases and J by 3 bases, with 16 bases of the junction left unmatched. The CDR3 spans 19 residues. CDR1 and CDR2 (germline): LNHDA, SQIVND (reference sequence). Drawing the rest from reference TRBV19 and TRBJ2-2, the complete variable domain is DGGITQSPKYLFRKEGQNVTLSCEQNLNHDAMYWYRQDPGQGLRLIYYSQIVNDFQKGDIAEGYSVSREKKESFPLTVTSAQKNPTAFYLCASRTGSSGGAGYTGELFFGEGSRLTVL.

About this clonotype: Just one base apart from a much larger clone, this may be a read error. The CDR3 loop reads CGVGPGTDTQYF. The CDR3 DNA reads TGCGGCGTCGGGCCAGGGACAGATACGCAGTATTTT. This chain uses TRBV29-1 with TRBJ2-3; possibly TRBD1 for D (5 bases). This CDR3 spans 12 amino acids. Germline V lookup: CDR1 SQVTM, CDR2 ANQGSEA.

This chain joins TRBV5-1 and TRBJ2-5, with D perhaps matching TRBD1 or TRBD2 (6 bases each). The CDR3 sequence is 14 residues long. Trimming shortened V by 1 base and J by 5 bases, and 12 bases separated the two germline ends. Germline V gene lookup returns CDR1 SGHRS and CDR2 YFSETQ. DNA of the CDR3: TGCGCCAGCAGCTTGAACGGGGGCCGGGAGACCCAGTACTTC. Protein sequence: CASSLNGGRETQYF. The whole variable domain, remainder taken from reference TRBV5-1 and TRBJ2-5, is KAGVTQTPRYLIKTRGQQVTLSCSPISGHRSVSWYQQTPGQGLQFLFEYFSETQRNKGNFPGRFSGRQFSNSRSEMNVSTLELGDSALYLCASSLNGGRETQYFGPGTRLLVL.

This clonotype was seen repeatedly, ten times or more. The chain joins TRBV20-1 to TRBJ2-7, with 7 bases fitting TRBD1. Germline CDR1 and CDR2: DFQATT and SNEGSKA (reference sequence). J gave up 2 bases and V 5 bases, and 6 bases lay outside the gene matches. The CDR3 runs 13 residues. CDR3 bases: TGCAGTGCTGGGACAGTTGGGGCCTACGAGCAGTACTTC. It encodes CSAGTVGAYEQYF.

This clonotype was counted between two and nine times. A much larger clone lies one base from this, so it may be a read error. The CDR3 nucleotides read TGTGCCAGCAGTCACGGCAGCACGTCCTATAATTCACCCCTCCACTTT. Amino acid sequence: CASSHGSTSYNSPLHF. The chain combines TRBV6-6 with TRBJ1-6; no reliable D call. The CDR3 spans 16 residues. CDR1 MNHNY and CDR2 SVGAGI come from the germline V gene (reference sequence). Trimming removed 5 bases at V and 1 base at J, with 12 bases between.

The sample holds a few counts of this clonotype. This chain connects TRBV28 to TRBJ2-3; D assignment may be TRBD1 or TRBD2 (7 bases each). The CDR3 totals 16 residues. The V end was cut by 4 bases, the J end by 1 base, with 15 bases between. The germline V gene has CDR1 MDHEN and CDR2 SYDVKM. CDR3 bases: TGTGCCAGCAGTTGGCACAGGGGAGGGGGCACAGATACGCAGTATTTT. It encodes CASSWHRGGGTDTQYF.

There are many counts of this clonotype. The gene calls are TRBV27 and TRBJ1-2, with D perhaps TRBD1 (6 bases). V lost 5 bases and J lost 4, with 14 bases in between. Per germline, CDR1 MNHEY and CDR2 SMNVEV (reference sequence). This CDR3 spans 14 amino acids. The CDR3 DNA sequence: TGTGCCAGCAGTGTGAGGGGGGCTGCCTATGGCTACACCTTC. Translating it yields CASSVRGAAYGYTF.

This clonotype was seen ten or more times. This sequence joins TRBV20-1 and TRBJ1-4; D is perhaps TRBD1 (5 bases). The CDR3 loop spans 15 amino acids. With 0 bases removed from V and 5 bases from J, the gap between germline ends came to 13 bases. CDR1 is DFQATT, CDR2 SNEGSKA, per germline (reference sequence). This chain's CDR3 is CSARDWGTPNEKLFF. CDR3 DNA sequence: TGCAGTGCTAGAGATTGGGGGACCCCCAATGAAAAACTGTTTTTT.

This clonotype was picked up a small number of times. The chain recombines TRBV18 with TRBJ2-1; D is unclear. V was cut by 0 bases and J by 6 bases, with 9 bases left in between. From germline, CDR1 is KGHSH and CDR2 LQKENI. The CDR3 extends over 14 amino acids. CDR3 sequence (DNA): TGTGCCAGCTCACCACCGAGTGTTGCCAATGAGCAGTTCTTC. Protein sequence: CASSPPSVANEQFF.

V is TRBV7-9 and J is TRBJ2-1, with 9 bases that match TRBD2. The length of the CDR3 is 14 residues. After removal of 9 bases from V and 0 bases from J, the junction contained 3 bases not matched to a gene. CDR1 SEHNR and CDR2 FQNEAQ come from the germline V gene (reference sequence). The CDR3 DNA reads as TGTGCCAGTTCTAGCGGGAACTCCTACAATGAGCAGTTCTTC. Protein product: CASSSGNSYNEQFF.

This clonotype was detected only a few times. This could be a read error, since a much larger clone is one nucleotide away. The chain is built from TRBV20-1 and TRBJ2-5; 8 bases line up with TRBD1. There are 14 residues in the CDR3. The V gene's germline CDR1 is DFQATT and CDR2 SNEGSKA (reference sequence). Trimming removed 5 bases from V and 7 bases from J; junction bases left unmatched: 12. CDR3 amino acids: CSAYQAQGAATQYF. The CDR3 DNA is TGCAGTGCTTACCAAGCCCAGGGGGCGGCGACCCAGTACTTC.

This clonotype was seen many times. CDR3 residues: CASSFGQETQYF. In DNA, the CDR3 is TGTGCCAGCAGCTTCGGTCAAGAGACCCAGTACTTC. This rearrangement joins TRBV5-6 to TRBJ2-5; D unresolved. V lost 2 bases and J 2 bases, leaving 4 bases between the germline ends. CDR3 size: 12 residues. Germline V lookup: CDR1 SGHDT, CDR2 YYEEEE.

The chain is built from TRBV5-1 and TRBJ2-1; either TRBD1 or TRBD2 may supply D (5 bases each). The germline V gene encodes CDR1 SGHRS and CDR2 YFSETQ. Trimming stripped 0 bases from V and 4 bases from J, with 8 bases between. The length of the CDR3 is 14 residues. CDR3 DNA: TGCGCCAGCAGCTTGGAGGGGAGATACAATGAGCAGTTCTTC. Translated, it gives CASSLEGRYNEQFF.

The rearrangement joins TRBV25-1 to TRBJ2-1; D is perhaps TRBD2 (6 bases). The length of the CDR3 is 16 residues. Germline V gene data show CDR1 as MGHDK and CDR2 as SYGVNS. V dropped 4 bases and J dropped 5 bases, with 18 bases sitting between them. CDR3 sequence: CASSARGRGLNNEQFF. Written as DNA, the CDR3 is TGTGCCAGCAGTGCTAGAGGGCGGGGCCTTAACAATGAGCAGTTCTTC.

The chain links TRBV6-2 or TRBV6-3 to TRBJ1-5, with D possibly TRBD1 on 6 matching bases. The CDR3 extends over 15 amino acids. V lost 5 bases and J 9 bases, leaving 20 bases between the germline ends. Germline V gene data show CDR1 as MNHEY and CDR2 as SVGEGT. CDR3 nucleotide sequence: TGTGCCAGCAGTGGAGAGACGGGGGGCTCTCGGCCCCAGCATTTT. Protein sequence: CASSGETGGSRPQHF.

This clonotype was seen at least ten times. This rearrangement joins TRBV20-1 to TRBJ2-5; the match to TRBD1 covers 9 bases. V shed 3 bases, J shed 2 bases, and the junction held 1 base outside the gene matches. Germline V gene data show CDR1 as DFQATT and CDR2 as SNEGSKA (reference sequence). CDR3 length equals 13 residues. The DNA for the CDR3 is TGCAGTGCTAGCGGACAGGGGCAAGAGACCCAGTACTTC. Translating it yields CSASGQGQETQYF.

In the case of this clonotype: An end of the junction differs from the germline gene, which may be a read error. This chain connects TRBV5-1 to TRBJ2-7; D tentatively fits TRBD1 or TRBD2 (5 bases each). There are 13 residues in the CDR3. The germline gives CDR1 SGHRS, CDR2 YFSETQ. The CDR3 coding sequence is TGCGCCAGCAGCTTGGGGGGGTCCTACGACCAGTACTTC. It specifies CASSLGGSYDQYF.